This TCR beta chain was captured by sequencing in a study of control samples from healthy donors and cancer patients. Sequencing used immunoSEQ multiplex PCR; TCRdb keeps in-frame clones, though not all of them. The sample contains around 110,000 clones, 80% to 90% of which appear only once. The germline V gene has CDR1 LGHDT and CDR2 YNNKEL (reference sequence). The V gene lost 1 base and the J gene lost 3 bases, with 12 bases spanning the gap. The CDR3 is 16 amino acids. This sequence was found in a woman aged 50 to 60 with colorectal cancer. The genes are TRBV3-1 (or the pseudogene TRBV3-2) and TRBJ1-4; possibly TRBD1 for D (5 bases). The sequenced material came from PBMCs. Here the CDR3 reads CASSQGRQGANEKLFF. Here the CDR3 DNA reads TGTGCCAGCAGCCAAGGAAGGCAGGGCGCTAATGAAAAACTGTTTTTT.